A single sample is the source of the 14 T cell receptor beta chains below, sequenced in a study of T cell changes during pregnancy in multiple sclerosis. The data were produced by immunoSEQ multiplex PCR, yet TCRdb's version contains in-frame clones alone and is incomplete. The table has some 100,000 clones, about 92% seen once. The source was peripheral blood, collected in the second trimester of pregnancy. These receptors were taken from a female donor with multiple sclerosis, enrolled in a pregnancy study.

This clone occurred once. The chain uses TRBV5-4 and TRBJ1-1, with 9 nucleotides matching TRBD1. CDR1 and CDR2 (germline): SGHNT, YYREEE (reference sequence). There are 15 residues in the CDR3. After removal of 3 bases from V and 1 base from J, the junction contained 4 bases not matched to a gene. CDR3 in DNA: TGTGCCAGCAGCTCCGTGGACAGGGGGAACACTGAAGCTTTCTTT. Protein sequence: CASSSVDRGNTEAFF.

A single count supports this clone. The chain is built from TRBV9 and TRBJ1-4; 7 bases line up with TRBD1. V lost 3 bases to trimming and J lost 7 bases; unmatched junction nucleotides: 6. CDR1 SGDLS and CDR2 YYNGEE come from the germline V gene. The CDR3 runs to 14 residues. CDR3 amino acids: CASSGGGIGEKLFF. The CDR3 nucleotides are TGTGCCAGCAGCGGAGGGGGCATCGGTGAAAAACTGTTTTTT.

This clone was seen a few times. The V and J genes are TRBV6-4 and TRBJ1-1; 8 bases line up with TRBD1. Germline loops: CDR1 MRHNA, CDR2 SNTAGT. Trimming at V came to 5 bases and at J to 5 bases, leaving 4 bases not matched to a gene. The CDR3 is 13 residues long. CDR3 nucleotide sequence: TGTGCCAGCAGTTTCACAGGGGGGACTGAAGCTTTCTTT. Its translation: CASSFTGGTEAFF.

The CDR3 loop is CASSPDRGWNQPQHF. The CDR3 bases are TGTGCCAGCAGCCCAGACAGGGGCTGGAATCAGCCCCAGCATTTT. The chain couples TRBV11-2 to TRBJ1-5; 8 bases align to TRBD1. CDR3 length equals 15 residues. Germline trimming cut 5 bases from V and 4 bases from J; bases unmatched to any gene: 7. Germline-derived CDR1 and CDR2 are SGHAT and FQNNGV.

V usage is TRBV7-2 and J usage is TRBJ2-1, with D possibly matching TRBD2 (5 bases). This CDR3 has 15 residues. V dropped 5 bases and J dropped 4 bases, with 15 bases sitting between them. Germline V CDR1 and CDR2: SGHTA, FQGNSA. CDR3 protein: CASSTASEGYNEQFF. The CDR3 DNA sequence: TGTGCCAGCAGCACAGCATCTGAGGGTTACAATGAGCAGTTCTTC.

This sequence joins TRBV28 and TRBJ1-5; a possible D gene is TRBD1 (6 bases). Looked up from germline, CDR1 is MDHEN and CDR2 is SYDVKM. V was trimmed by 1 base and J by 2 bases, leaving 9 bases between them. This CDR3 is 15 amino acids long. The CDR3 region is CASSLFRGGNQPQHF. The DNA for the CDR3 is TGTGCCAGCAGTTTATTCAGGGGCGGCAATCAGCCCCAGCATTTT.

The J gene is TRBJ1-4, the V gene TRBV19; possibly TRBD1 for D (5 bases). V dropped 7 bases and J dropped 5 bases, with 17 bases sitting between them. In germline, CDR1 is LNHDA, CDR2 SQIVND (reference sequence). The CDR3 extends over 15 amino acids. CDR3 region: CASKGSAGQNEKLFF. The DNA of the CDR3 is TGTGCCAGTAAGGGGTCGGCGGGGCAGAATGAAAAACTGTTTTTT.

The chain joins TRBV4-1 to TRBJ1-6; D gene ambiguous. Germline assignment: CDR1 MGHRA and CDR2 YSYEKL. Trimming shortened V by 4 bases and J by 2 bases, and 9 bases separated the two germline ends. The CDR3 loop spans 15 amino acids. CDR3 protein: CASSRSGTYNSPLHF. The CDR3 coding sequence is TGCGCCAGCAGCCGCTCCGGGACCTATAATTCACCCCTCCACTTT.

This clone has just a few counts. This chain connects TRBV6-6 to TRBJ2-2; 11 bases agree with TRBD1. This CDR3 has 14 residues. Unmatched junction bases numbered 6, after V lost 8 bases and J lost 7 bases. Germline-derived CDR1 and CDR2 are MNHNY and SVGAGI (reference sequence). CDR3 amino acids: CASHRDRGIGELFF. The CDR3 nucleotides read TGTGCCAGCCACCGGGACAGGGGGATCGGGGAGCTGTTTTTT.

This sequence joins TRBV4-2 and TRBJ1-2, with 9 bases aligning to TRBD1. The CDR3 runs 14 residues. The J segment lost 8 bases and the V segment lost 3 bases, leaving 7 bases of the junction unmatched. Germline-derived CDR1 and CDR2 are LGHNA and YNFKEQ. The CDR3 sequence: CASSQDRGSSGYTF. CDR3 coding DNA: TGTGCCAGCAGCCAGGACAGGGGATCCAGCGGCTACACCTTC.

This sequence joins TRBV18 and TRBJ1-1; perhaps TRBD1 as D (6 bases). Germline V gives CDR1 KGHSH, CDR2 LQKENI. CDR3 length: 14 amino acids. Trimming shortened V by 3 bases and J by 3 bases, and 11 bases separated the two germline ends. The CDR3 DNA follows: TGTGCCAGCTCACCTCGGGACACTGACACTGAAGCTTTCTTT. It is translated as CASSPRDTDTEAFF.

The chain couples TRBV5-1 to TRBJ2-4; TRBD1 is a possible D gene (6 bases). From germline, CDR1 is SGHRS and CDR2 YFSETQ. V dropped 4 bases and J dropped 0 bases, with 11 bases sitting between them. CDR3 length: 15 amino acids. The DNA of the CDR3 is TGCGCCAGCAGCCTCGACAGGCTAGCCAAAAACATTCAGTACTTC. This sequence encodes CASSLDRLAKNIQYF.

V is TRBV6-1 and J is TRBJ1-5, with D possibly matching TRBD1 (5 bases). The CDR3 length is 15 residues. V shed 6 bases and J shed 2 bases, with 14 bases lying between them. In germline, CDR1 is MNHNS, CDR2 SASEGT. The CDR3 loop is CASRAAGFGNQPQHF. The CDR3 DNA sequence: TGTGCCAGCAGGGCTGCAGGGTTTGGCAATCAGCCCCAGCATTTT.

The chain carries TRBV6-1 and TRBJ2-7; 9 nucleotides match TRBD1. Unmatched junction bases numbered 9, after V lost 6 bases and J lost 3 bases. This CDR3 region has 15 residues. Germline loops: CDR1 MNHNS, CDR2 SASEGT. CDR3 sequence: CASRQAGTGLYEQYF. The CDR3 nucleotides are TGTGCCAGCAGGCAGGCCGGGACAGGGCTCTACGAGCAGTACTTC.